These 8 T cell receptor beta chains came from one sample sequenced in a study of cytomegalovirus exposure and HLA in healthy donors (TCRdb year 2017). Receptors were amplified or captured by the immunoSEQ multiplex PCR assay. The multiplex PCR relied on a mix of 60 forward primers for TCR Vbeta segments and 13 reverse primers for TCR Jbeta segments. As stored in TCRdb, this immuneACCESS dataset retains in-frame rearrangements with V and J assigned. A fraction of the clones does not appear; measured against another copy, unresolved V genes explain less than half of the discrepancy, and the remainder lacks a known reason. The sample table shows some 160,000 clones, and about four fifths are seen once. 7% to 9% of the sample is taken by the ten largest. Sequencing was performed on PBMCs. These receptors all stem from a male donor in good health and CMV-seropositive.

The rearrangement links TRBV10-3 to TRBJ1-4; 10 nucleotides line up with TRBD1. CDR3 length: 15 amino acids. Germline CDR1 is ENHRY and CDR2 is SYGVKD. V lost 5 bases to trimming and J lost 7 bases; unmatched junction nucleotides: 7. CDR3 DNA sequence: TGTGCCATCAGTAGTAGACAGGGGGCCGGTGAAAAACTGTTTTTT. Translated: CAISSRQGAGEKLFF.

The genes are TRBV23-1 and TRBJ1-2; tentatively, D is TRBD1 (6 bases). TRBV23-1 is an open reading frame, and its role is uncertain. The CDR3 consists of 13 residues. Between the trimmed V and J ends, which lost 8 bases and 8 bases, there was a span of 18 bases. The CDR3 DNA sequence: TGCGCCAGCCAGGGAGGGGGTCTCCGGGGCTACACCTTC. Protein sequence: CASQGGGLRGYTF.

This chain uses TRBV5-6 with TRBJ2-2; D possibly corresponds to TRBD2 (6 bases). The V end was cut by 0 bases, the J end by 7 bases, with 10 bases between. Germline V lookup: CDR1 SGHDT, CDR2 YYEEEE. The CDR3 is 14 amino acids. CDR3 DNA: TGTGCCAGCAGCTTGGCGGGAGTTATCGGGGAGCTGTTTTTT. Protein: CASSLAGVIGELFF.

The chain employs TRBV28 and TRBJ2-1; a weak D match, TRBD2 (5 bases). Germline loops: CDR1 MDHEN, CDR2 SYDVKM. V was pared by 3 bases and J by 8 bases, with 17 bases between. This CDR3 comprises 15 residues. CDR3 DNA: TGTGCCAGCAGTTTCCTACGGGGTTCGGGCGATGAGCAGTTCTTC. It yields the protein CASSFLRGSGDEQFF. Drawing the rest from reference TRBV28 and TRBJ2-1, the complete variable domain is DVKVTQSSRYLVKRTGEKVFLECVQDMDHENMFWYRQDPGLGLRLIYFSYDVKMKEKGDIPEGYSVSREKKERFSLILESASTNQTSMYLCASSFLRGSGDEQFFGPGTRLTVL.

The J gene is TRBJ2-7, the V gene TRBV7-2, with 7 bases matching TRBD1. The CDR3 extends over 14 amino acids. The V segment lost 5 bases and the J segment 2 bases; nucleotides outside the gene matches: 6. Germline V CDR1 and CDR2: SGHTA, FQGNSA. In DNA, the CDR3 is TGTGCCAGCAGCCAACAGGGGACGGCCTACGAGCAGTACTTC. Translating gives CASSQQGTAYEQYF.

The V gene is TRBV9, the J gene TRBJ1-1; 7 bases line up with TRBD1. Germline V gives CDR1 SGDLS, CDR2 YYNGEE. V lost 3 bases and J lost 5; bases outside the gene matches: 7. CDR3 size: 14 residues. CDR3 loop: CASSGNRGGTEAFF. The CDR3, as DNA: TGTGCCAGCAGCGGAAACAGGGGTGGGACTGAAGCTTTCTTT. Variable domain in full (rest from reference TRBV9 and TRBJ1-1): DSGVTQTPKHLITATGQRVTLRCSPRSGDLSVYWYQQSLDQGLQFLIQYYNGEERAKGNILERFSAQQFPDLHSELNLSSLELGDSALYFCASSGNRGGTEAFFGQGTRLTVV.

V and J are TRBV7-9 and TRBJ2-2; D is perhaps TRBD2 (5 bases). This CDR3 comprises 14 residues. V was shortened by 3 bases and J by 7 bases, with 12 bases between the two germline ends. Germline V gives CDR1 SEHNR, CDR2 FQNEAQ (reference sequence). The CDR3 reads CASSLEAAIGELFF. As DNA, the CDR3 is TGTGCCAGCAGCTTGGAGGCCGCCATCGGGGAGCTGTTTTTT.

This clone was observed a handful of times. V gene TRBV28 combines with J gene TRBJ1-5; 7 bases line up with TRBD1. CDR3 length: 12 residues. Trimming removed 10 bases from V and 6 bases from J; junction bases left unmatched: 6. Germline assignment: CDR1 MDHEN and CDR2 SYDVKM. The CDR3 DNA reads TGTGCCACTTCGGAGGGGGCTCAGCCCCAGCATTTT. This encodes CATSEGAQPQHF. Full variable domain (rest looked up from reference TRBV28 and TRBJ1-5): DVKVTQSSRYLVKRTGEKVFLECVQDMDHENMFWYRQDPGLGLRLIYFSYDVKMKEKGDIPEGYSVSREKKERFSLILESASTNQTSMYLCATSEGAQPQHFGDGTRLSIL.